Given below is one T cell receptor beta chain in context. This sample was included in a study of blood T cell repertoires in COVID-19. Study details: Specimens from acute and convalescent COVID-19 originated in the United States, Italy and Spain. In each case, the material was cDNA or gDNA derived from T cells, B-cell-depleted T cells, or PBMCs.

After removal of 0 bases from V and 5 bases from J, the junction contained 5 bases not matched to a gene. The length of the CDR3 is 16 residues. The germline V gene has CDR1 LGHNA and CDR2 YNFKEQ. In the source study's methods: Amplification with reference gene primers provided the estimates of nucleated cell counts. Method: immunoSEQ multiplex PCR; TCRdb's copy keeps in-frame clones and lacks some. V and J calls and clone size are those listed in that table; D and trimming were worked out from the DNA. The table shows about 100,000 clones, with 80% to 95% occurring only once. This chain joins TRBV4-2 and TRBJ2-4, with 9 bases aligning to TRBD2. The sequenced sample was peripheral blood. The sequence was obtained from a man between 65 and 85 years old with acute or convalescent COVID-19. The CDR3 sequence: CASSQEIASGENIQYF. The CDR3 bases are TGTGCCAGCAGCCAAGAAATAGCTAGCGGGGAAAACATTCAGTACTTC.